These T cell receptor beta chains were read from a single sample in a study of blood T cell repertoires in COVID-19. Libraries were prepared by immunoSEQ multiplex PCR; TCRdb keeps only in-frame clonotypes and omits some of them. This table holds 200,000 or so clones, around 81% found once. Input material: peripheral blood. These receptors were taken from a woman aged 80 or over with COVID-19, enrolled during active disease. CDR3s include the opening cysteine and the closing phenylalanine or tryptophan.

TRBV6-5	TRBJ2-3	CASTKVSGTLDTQYF
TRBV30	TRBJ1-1	CAWSVGGGTEAFF
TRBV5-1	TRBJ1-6	CASSRATGRYNSPLHF
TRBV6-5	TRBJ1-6	CASSYDRGYNSPLHF
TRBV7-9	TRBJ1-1	CASSPSWGEDTEAFF
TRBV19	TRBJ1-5	CASSVDWDQPQHF
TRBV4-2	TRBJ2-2	CASSQEGGLVGELFF
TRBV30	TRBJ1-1	CAWSYSGGRSWGNTEAFF
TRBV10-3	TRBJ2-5	CAISESTVRIAETQYF
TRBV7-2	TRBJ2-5	CASSLSQQETQYF
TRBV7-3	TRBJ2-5	CASSPTGLQETQYF
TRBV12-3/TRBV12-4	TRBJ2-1	CASEGLAGGQFF